This T cell receptor (beta chain) was recovered during a study of radiation and T cells in renal cell carcinoma. The time point is: blood 4 weeks post-SBRT, at nephrectomy. Indicated treatment: 15 Gy SBRT to primary tumor, nephrectomy 4 weeks later. The protocol was immunoSEQ multiplex PCR, while the TCRdb copy is restricted to in-frame clones and leaves out a portion. The sample includes tens of thousands of clones, more than 60% of them seen just once. V lost 4 bases, J lost 7 bases, and 13 bases stayed unmatched. Per the germline V gene, CDR1 is LGHNT and CDR2 is FRNRAP. CDR3 length equals 15 residues. This clone was observed a single time.

This chain links TRBV12-5 with TRBJ2-7, with 7 bases aligning to TRBD1. This clonotype originated in a man aged 55 to 70 with renal cell carcinoma. Sample: blood, taken from a patient whose treatment included radiotherapy and nephrectomy. The CDR3 is CASGSGDSAYDEQYV. CDR3 nucleotides: TGTGCTAGTGGTTCCGGGGACAGCGCCTACGATGAGCAGTACGTC.